This TCR beta chain was recovered during a study of shared clonotypes between healthy human individuals. Some clones are missing from TCRdb's copy, which holds only in-frame ones; the method was immunoSEQ multiplex PCR. Counted here are around 1.6 million clones, around 98% occurring once; the ten biggest clones make up around 0.47%. The V and J ends lost 6 bases and 7 bases respectively, with 16 bases between them. The CDR3 consists of 13 residues. In germline, CDR1 is SGHTA, CDR2 FQGTGA. On this clone itself: Its antigen is undetermined.

Study-wide points: Relative to their counterparts shared across all four donors, non-shared clonotypes exhibited diminished generation probabilities.

The source material was naive CD4+ T cells sorted from blood. Subset meaning: CD45RA+ positively selected. This receptor was obtained from a man in his thirties or forties in good health. This chain uses TRBV7-3 with TRBJ2-7; D call uncertain. CDR3 loop: CASSSQVEGEQYF. The CDR3 DNA is TGTGCCAGCAGTTCTCAGGTGGAAGGGGAGCAGTACTTC.